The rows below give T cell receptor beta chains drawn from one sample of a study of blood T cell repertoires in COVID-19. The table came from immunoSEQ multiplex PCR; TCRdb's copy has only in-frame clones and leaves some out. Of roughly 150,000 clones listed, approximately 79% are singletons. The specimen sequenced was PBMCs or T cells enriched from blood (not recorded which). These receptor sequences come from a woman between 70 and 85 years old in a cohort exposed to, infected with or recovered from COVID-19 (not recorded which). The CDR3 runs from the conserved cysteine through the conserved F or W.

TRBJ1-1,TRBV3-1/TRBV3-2,CASSQGEGNPEAFF
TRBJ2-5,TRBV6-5,CASSWGGAKETQYF
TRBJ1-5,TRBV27,CASSFKEGEPQHF
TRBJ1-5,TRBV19,CASSIDRVGNQPQHF
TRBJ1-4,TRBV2,CASSPGTSNEKLFF
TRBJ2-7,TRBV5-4,CASSLALGPYEQYF
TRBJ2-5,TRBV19,CARNEETQYF
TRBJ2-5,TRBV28,CASSLLRETQYF
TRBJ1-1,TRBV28,CASPARGGNTEAFF
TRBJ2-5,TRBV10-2,CASGREPQETQYF
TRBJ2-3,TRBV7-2,CASSFTKRGTQYF
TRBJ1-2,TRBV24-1,CATSGSVGEEYYGYTF
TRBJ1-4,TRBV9,CASSPNPDSLEKLFF
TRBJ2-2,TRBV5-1,CASRETGSDTGELFF
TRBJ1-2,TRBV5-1,CASSATGQNYGYTF
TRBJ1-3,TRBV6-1,CASSEGLSGNTIYF
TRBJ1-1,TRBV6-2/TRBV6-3,CASSSYGTGNTEAFF
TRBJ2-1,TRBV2,CASSDSRTSGNEQFF
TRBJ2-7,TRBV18,CASSPRAGGSHEQYF
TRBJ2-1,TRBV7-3,CASSLRSDDEQFF
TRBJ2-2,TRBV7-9,CASSRGNTGELFF
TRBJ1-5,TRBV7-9,CASSLGTVTNQPQHF
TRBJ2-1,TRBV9,CASSVGGQGAYNEQFF
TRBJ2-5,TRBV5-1,CASSGGTSGETQYF
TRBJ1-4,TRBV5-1,CASRPGATNEKLFF
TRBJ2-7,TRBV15,CATSKAERAEQYF
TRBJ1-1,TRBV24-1,CATSTQASTEAFF
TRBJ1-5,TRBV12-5,CASGLAGQGQRNQPQHF
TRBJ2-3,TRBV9,CASSVNPYTDTQYF
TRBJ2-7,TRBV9,CASSVAPGLAGNPPLSEQYF
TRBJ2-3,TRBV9,CASSGGLAGGIDTQYF
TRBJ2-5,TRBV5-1,CASSVTGAPWQETQYF
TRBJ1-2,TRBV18,CASSPDRTNNYGYTF
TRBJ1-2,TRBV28,CASGRLYGYTF
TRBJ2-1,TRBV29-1,CSVEPQGQGSYNEQFF
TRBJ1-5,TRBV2,CASSREAGYQPQHF
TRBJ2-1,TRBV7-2,CASSLNSVGGNEQFF
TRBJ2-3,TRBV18,CASSPLAGEADTQYF
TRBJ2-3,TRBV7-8,CASSSLAGVAKDTQYF
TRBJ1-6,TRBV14,CASSQAAGTVYNSPLHF
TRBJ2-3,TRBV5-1,CAGRQGNFADTQYF
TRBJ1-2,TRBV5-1,CASSSSGENYGYTF
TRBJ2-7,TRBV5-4,CASSPEDREAYEQYF
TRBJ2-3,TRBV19,CASRRLATATDTQYF
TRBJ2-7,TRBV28,CASSLGTRVGEQYF
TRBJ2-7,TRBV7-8,CASSLGPLAGAASSYEQYF
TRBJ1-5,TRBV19,CASSRDRLRPQHF
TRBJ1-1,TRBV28,CATGTGSRTGAFF
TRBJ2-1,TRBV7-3,CASSFTRYNEQFF
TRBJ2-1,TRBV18,CASSPPGTSGAYNEQFF
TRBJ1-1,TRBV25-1,CASSERNSYTEAFF
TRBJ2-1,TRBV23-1,CAIHRDPILAGGNEQFF
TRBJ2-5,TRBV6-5,CASSINSDGQETQYF
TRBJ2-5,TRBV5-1,CASKTGGQQETQYF
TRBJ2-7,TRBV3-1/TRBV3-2,CASSPDPSGSSYEQYF
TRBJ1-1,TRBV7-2,CASSLDSRNTEAFF
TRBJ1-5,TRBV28,CASSLGGQGGYQPQHF
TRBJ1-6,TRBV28,CASSLGQYPSPLHF
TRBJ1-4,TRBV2,CASRLQGMGEKLFF